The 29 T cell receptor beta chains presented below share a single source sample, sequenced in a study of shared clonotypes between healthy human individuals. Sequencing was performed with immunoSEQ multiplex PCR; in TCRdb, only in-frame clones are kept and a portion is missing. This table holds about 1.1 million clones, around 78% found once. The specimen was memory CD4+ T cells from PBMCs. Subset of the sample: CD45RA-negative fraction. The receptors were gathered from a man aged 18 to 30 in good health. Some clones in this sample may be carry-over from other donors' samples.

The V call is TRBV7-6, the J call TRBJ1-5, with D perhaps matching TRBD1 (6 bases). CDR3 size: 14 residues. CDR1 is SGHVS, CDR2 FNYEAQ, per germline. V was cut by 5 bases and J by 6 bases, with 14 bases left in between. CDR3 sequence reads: CASSRNRDVQPQHF. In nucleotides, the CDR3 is TGTGCCAGCAGCCGAAACAGGGACGTTCAGCCCCAGCATTTT.

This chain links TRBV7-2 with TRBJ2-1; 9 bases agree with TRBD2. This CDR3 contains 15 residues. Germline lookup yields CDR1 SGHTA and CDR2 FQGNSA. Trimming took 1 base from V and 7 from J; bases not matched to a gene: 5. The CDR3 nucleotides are TGTGCCAGCAGCTTAGTAGCGGGAGAGGCAAATGAGCAGTTCTTC. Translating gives CASSLVAGEANEQFF.

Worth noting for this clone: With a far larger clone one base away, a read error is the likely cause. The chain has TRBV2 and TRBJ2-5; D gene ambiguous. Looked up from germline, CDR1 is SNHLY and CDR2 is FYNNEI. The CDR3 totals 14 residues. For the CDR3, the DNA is TGTGCCGGCAGTGAGATCAAGGGTTGGGAGACCCAGTACTTC. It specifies CAGSEIKGWETQYF.

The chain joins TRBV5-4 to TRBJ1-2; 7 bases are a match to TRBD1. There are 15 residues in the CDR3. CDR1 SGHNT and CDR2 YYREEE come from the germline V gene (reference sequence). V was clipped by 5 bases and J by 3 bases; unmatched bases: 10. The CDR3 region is CASSLQGIGDYGYTF. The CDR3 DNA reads TGTGCCAGCAGTTTACAGGGGATAGGAGACTATGGCTACACCTTC.

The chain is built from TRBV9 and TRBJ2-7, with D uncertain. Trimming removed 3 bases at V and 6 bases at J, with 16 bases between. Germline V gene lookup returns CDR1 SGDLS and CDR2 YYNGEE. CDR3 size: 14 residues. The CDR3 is CASSEGLTKAEQYF. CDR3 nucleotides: TGTGCCAGCAGCGAGGGCCTAACGAAAGCCGAGCAGTACTTC.

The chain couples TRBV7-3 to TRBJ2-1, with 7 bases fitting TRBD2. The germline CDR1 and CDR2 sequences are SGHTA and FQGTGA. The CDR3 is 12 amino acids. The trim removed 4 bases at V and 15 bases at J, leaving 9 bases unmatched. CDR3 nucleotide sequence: TGTGCCAGCAGCTCAAACCGGGAGGTCCTGTTCTTC. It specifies CASSSNREVLFF.

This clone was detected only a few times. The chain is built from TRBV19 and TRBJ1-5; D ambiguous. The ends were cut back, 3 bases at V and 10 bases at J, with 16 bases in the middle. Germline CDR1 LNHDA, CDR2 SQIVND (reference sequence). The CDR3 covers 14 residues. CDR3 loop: CASSIREAGHPQHF. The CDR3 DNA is TGTGCCAGTAGTATTCGGGAGGCTGGTCACCCCCAGCATTTT.

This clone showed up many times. The CDR3 DNA reads TGCGCCAGCAGCTCGCCCCGTAGTAGCCCGGTCCGGGCCACAGATACGCAGTATTTT. Its protein product is CASSSPRSSPVRATDTQYF. V gene TRBV5-1 combines with J gene TRBJ2-3; no definite D call. This CDR3 region has 19 residues. Germline CDR1 reads SGHRS; CDR2 reads YFSETQ. The V end lost 3 bases, the J end lost 2 bases, and 25 bases lay between the germline ends.

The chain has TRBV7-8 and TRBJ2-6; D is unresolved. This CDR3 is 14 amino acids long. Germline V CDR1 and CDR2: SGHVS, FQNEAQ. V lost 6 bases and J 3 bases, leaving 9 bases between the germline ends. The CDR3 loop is CASSSLYGANVLTF. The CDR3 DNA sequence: TGTGCCAGCAGTTCGCTATATGGGGCCAACGTCCTGACTTTC.

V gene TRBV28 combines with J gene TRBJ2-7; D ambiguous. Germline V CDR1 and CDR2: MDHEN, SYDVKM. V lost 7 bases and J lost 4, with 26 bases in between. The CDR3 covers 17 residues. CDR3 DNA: TGTGCCAGCATTTCCCGCCAGGCGCAGCCGCCTACTTACGAGCAGTACTTC. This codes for CASISRQAQPPTYEQYF.

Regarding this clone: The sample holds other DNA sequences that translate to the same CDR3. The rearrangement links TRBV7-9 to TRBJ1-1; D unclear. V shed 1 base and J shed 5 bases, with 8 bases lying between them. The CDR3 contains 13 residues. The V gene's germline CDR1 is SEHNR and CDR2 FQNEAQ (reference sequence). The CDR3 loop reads CASSLVEGTEAFF. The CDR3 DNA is TGTGCCAGCAGCTTAGTTGAGGGAACTGAAGCTTTCTTT.

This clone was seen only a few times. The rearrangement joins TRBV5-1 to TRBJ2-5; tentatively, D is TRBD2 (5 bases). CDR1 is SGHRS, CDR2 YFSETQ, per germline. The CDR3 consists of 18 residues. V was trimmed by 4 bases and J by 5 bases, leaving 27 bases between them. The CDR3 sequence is CASSPRRTEDVSRETQYF. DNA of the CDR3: TGCGCCAGCAGCCCTCGACGGACTGAAGACGTCTCCAGGGAGACCCAGTACTTC. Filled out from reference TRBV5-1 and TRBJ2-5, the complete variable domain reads KAGVTQTPRYLIKTRGQQVTLSCSPISGHRSVSWYQQTPGQGLQFLFEYFSETQRNKGNFPGRFSGRQFSNSRSEMNVSTLELGDSALYLCASSPRRTEDVSRETQYFGPGTRLLVL.

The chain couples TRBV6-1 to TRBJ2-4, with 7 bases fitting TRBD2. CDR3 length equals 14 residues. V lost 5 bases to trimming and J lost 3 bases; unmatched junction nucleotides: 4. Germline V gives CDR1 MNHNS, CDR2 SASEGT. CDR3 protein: CASSNPGGKNIQYF. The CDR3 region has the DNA TGTGCCAGCAGTAACCCGGGAGGCAAAAACATTCAGTACTTC.

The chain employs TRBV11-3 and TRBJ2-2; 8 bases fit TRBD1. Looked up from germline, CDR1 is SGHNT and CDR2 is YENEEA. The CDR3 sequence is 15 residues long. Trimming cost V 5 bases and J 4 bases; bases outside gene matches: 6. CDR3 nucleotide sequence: TGTGCCAGCAGCCGCGGACAGGGTAGCACCGGGGAGCTGTTTTTT. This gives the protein CASSRGQGSTGELFF.

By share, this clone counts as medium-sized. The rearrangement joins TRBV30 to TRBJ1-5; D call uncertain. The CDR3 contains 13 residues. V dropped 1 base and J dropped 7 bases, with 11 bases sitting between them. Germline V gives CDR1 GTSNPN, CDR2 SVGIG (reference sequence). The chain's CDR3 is CAWSGGGRQPQHF. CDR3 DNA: TGTGCCTGGAGTGGGGGAGGGAGGCAGCCCCAGCATTTT.

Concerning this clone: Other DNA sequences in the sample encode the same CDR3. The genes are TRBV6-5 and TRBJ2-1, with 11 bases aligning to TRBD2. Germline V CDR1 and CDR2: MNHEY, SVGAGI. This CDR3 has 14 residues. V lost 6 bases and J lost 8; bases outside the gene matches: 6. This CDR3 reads CASRLAGGPHEQFF. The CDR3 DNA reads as TGTGCCAGCAGATTAGCGGGAGGGCCACATGAGCAGTTCTTC.

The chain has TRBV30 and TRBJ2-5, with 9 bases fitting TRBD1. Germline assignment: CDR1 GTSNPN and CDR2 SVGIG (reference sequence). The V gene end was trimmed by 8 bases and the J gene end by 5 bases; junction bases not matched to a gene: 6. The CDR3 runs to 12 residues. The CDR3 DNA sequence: TGTGCCGGGACAGGGAATGGGGAGACCCAGTACTTC. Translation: CAGTGNGETQYF.

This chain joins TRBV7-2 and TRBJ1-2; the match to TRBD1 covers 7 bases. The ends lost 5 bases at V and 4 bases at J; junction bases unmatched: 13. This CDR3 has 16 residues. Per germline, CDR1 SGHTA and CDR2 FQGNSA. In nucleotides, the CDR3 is TGTGCCAGCAGCCCCCGAGGGACAGTGACTCCCTATGGCTACACCTTC. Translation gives CASSPRGTVTPYGYTF.

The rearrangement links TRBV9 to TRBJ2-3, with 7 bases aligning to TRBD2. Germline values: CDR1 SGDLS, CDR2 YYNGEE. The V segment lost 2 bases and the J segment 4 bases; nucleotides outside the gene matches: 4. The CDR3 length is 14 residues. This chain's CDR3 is CASSVGRESDTQYF. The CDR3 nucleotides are TGTGCCAGCAGCGTCGGGCGGGAGTCAGATACGCAGTATTTT.

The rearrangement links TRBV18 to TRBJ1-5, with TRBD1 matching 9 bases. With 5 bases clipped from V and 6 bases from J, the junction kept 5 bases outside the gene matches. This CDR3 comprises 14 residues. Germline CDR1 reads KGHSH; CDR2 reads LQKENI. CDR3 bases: TGTGCCAGCTCAAAGGGACAGGGTGGTCAGCCCCAGCATTTT. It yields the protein CASSKGQGGQPQHF.

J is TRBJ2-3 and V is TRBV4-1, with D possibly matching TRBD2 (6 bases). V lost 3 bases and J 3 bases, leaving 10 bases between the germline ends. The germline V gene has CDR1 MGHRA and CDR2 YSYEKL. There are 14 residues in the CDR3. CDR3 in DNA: TGCGCCAGCAGCCAGCCGGGGGTAACAGATACGCAGTATTTT. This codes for CASSQPGVTDTQYF.

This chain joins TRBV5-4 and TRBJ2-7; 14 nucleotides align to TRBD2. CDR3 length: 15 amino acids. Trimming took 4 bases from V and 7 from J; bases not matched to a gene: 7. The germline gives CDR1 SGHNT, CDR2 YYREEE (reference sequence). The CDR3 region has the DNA TGTGCCAGCAGCAAGACTAGCGGGAGGGGAGGGGAGCAGTACTTC. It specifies CASSKTSGRGGEQYF.

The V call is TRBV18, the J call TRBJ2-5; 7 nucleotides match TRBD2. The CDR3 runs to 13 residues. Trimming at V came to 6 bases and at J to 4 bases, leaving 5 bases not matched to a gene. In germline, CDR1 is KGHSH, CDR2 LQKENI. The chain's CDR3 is CASSVGGSETQYF. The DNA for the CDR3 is TGTGCCAGCTCCGTCGGGGGGTCAGAGACCCAGTACTTC.

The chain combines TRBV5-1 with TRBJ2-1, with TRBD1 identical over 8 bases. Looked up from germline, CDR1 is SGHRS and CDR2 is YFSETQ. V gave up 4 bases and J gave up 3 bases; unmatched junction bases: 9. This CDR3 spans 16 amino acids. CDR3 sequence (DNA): TGCGCCAGCAGCCCAGGGGGCGTAGGAGGCTACAATGAGCAGTTCTTC. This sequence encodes CASSPGGVGGYNEQFF.

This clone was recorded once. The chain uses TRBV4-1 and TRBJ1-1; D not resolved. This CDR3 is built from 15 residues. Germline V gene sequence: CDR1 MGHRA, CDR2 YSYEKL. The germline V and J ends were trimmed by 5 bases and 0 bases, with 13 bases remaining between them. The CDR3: CASSSLGRLNTEAFF. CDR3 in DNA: TGCGCCAGCAGCTCGCTCGGACGGCTGAACACTGAAGCTTTCTTT.

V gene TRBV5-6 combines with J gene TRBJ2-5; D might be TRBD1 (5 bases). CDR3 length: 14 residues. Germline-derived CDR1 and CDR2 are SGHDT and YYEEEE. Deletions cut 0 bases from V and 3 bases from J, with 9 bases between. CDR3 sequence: CASSLVLTEETQYF. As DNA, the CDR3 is TGTGCCAGCAGCTTGGTCCTGACAGAAGAGACCCAGTACTTC.

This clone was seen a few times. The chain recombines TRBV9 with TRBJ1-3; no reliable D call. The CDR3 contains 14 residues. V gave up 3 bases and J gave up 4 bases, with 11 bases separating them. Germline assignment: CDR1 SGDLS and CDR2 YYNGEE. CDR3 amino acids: CASSGLASGNTIYF. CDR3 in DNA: TGTGCCAGCAGCGGACTTGCATCGGGAAACACCATATATTTT.

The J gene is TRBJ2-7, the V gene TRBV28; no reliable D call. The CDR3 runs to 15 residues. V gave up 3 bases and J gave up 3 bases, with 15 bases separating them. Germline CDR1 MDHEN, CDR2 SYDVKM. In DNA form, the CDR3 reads TGTGCCAGCAGTTTCCCGGATAGTTCCTTCTACGAGCAGTACTTC. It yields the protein CASSFPDSSFYEQYF.

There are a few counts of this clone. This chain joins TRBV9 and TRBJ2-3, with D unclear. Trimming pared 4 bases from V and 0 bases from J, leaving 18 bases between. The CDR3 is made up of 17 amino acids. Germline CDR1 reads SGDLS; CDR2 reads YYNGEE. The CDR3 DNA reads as TGTGCCAGCAGCTCCCATAGACGGAACCCTAGCACAGATACGCAGTATTTT. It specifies CASSSHRRNPSTDTQYF.